This T cell receptor (beta chain) was identified during a study of OX40 agonist ivuxolimab in advanced cancers. Study-wide points: The investigators did not determine what antigen specificity the expanded peripheral T cells had. In the 0.1-3.0 mg/kg groups, partial responders showed among the lowest expansion.

The cohort excluded patients with autoimmune disease history or systemic immunosuppression. For this clone: Its matching antigen is unknown.

From germline, CDR1 is SGHNT and CDR2 YYREEE (reference sequence). The CDR3 is 14 amino acids. The ends were cut back, 4 bases at V and 5 bases at J, with 15 bases in the middle. Data came from immunoSEQ multiplex PCR; TCRdb stores just in-frame clones and leaves some out. The sample has almost 70,000 clones, around 89% seen once; the top ten hold approximately 4%. The chain couples TRBV5-4 to TRBJ2-5; D ambiguous. This receptor was obtained from an adult with an advanced solid tumor such as melanoma, head and neck, liver or kidney cancer. The source material was CD4+ or CD8+ T cells sorted from blood, sampled in a trial of the OX40 agonist ivuxolimab. CDR3 in DNA: TGTGCCAGCAGCAGCGACGGCCACTGGGAGACCCAGTACTTC. The encoded protein is CASSSDGHWETQYF.